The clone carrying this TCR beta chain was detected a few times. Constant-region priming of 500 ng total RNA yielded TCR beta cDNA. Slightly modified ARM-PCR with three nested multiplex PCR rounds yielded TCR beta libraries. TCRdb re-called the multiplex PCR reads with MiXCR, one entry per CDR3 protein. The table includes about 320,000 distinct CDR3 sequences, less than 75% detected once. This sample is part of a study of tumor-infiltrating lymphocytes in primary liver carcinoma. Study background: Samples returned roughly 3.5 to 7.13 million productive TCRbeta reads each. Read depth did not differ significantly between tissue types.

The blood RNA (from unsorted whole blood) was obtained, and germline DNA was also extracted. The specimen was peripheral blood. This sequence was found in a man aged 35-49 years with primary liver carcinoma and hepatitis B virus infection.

The CDR3: CASSLPVAVRQPQHF. The DNA for the CDR3 is TGTGCCAGCAGCTTGCCAGTAGCCGTTAGACAGCCCCAGCATTTT. The rearrangement uses TRBV5-8 and TRBJ1-5, with D unclear. The V gene's germline CDR1 is SGHTS and CDR2 YDEGEE. This CDR3 is built from 15 residues. With 1 base removed from V and 7 bases from J, the gap between germline ends came to 15 bases.